Listed below are T cell receptor beta chains from one sample, sequenced in a study of T cell repertoires in cytomegalovirus infection. TCRdb itself ran the reads through MiXCR, one entry per CDR3 protein. The sample has about 360,000 distinct CDR3 sequences, 15% to 20% seen once. The sample consisted of PBMCs. The receptors were sampled from a human donor in good health (CMV status not recorded). Some clones in this sample may be carry-over from other donors' samples. Each CDR3 is given with its conserved first and last residue. The order of the fields is V gene, J gene, clone size, CDR3 protein. Size is omitted from some rows. Given values are once, few, many or a class for expanded clones.

v_gene: TRBV7-2
j_gene: TRBJ1-1
abundance: many
CDR3aa: CASSLTGAVNTEAFF

v_gene: TRBV2
j_gene: TRBJ2-5
abundance: few
CDR3aa: CASTRPERGGLETQYF

v_gene: TRBV4-3
j_gene: TRBJ2-3
abundance: -
CDR3aa: CASSQEAGGGKYF

v_gene: TRBV7-2
j_gene: TRBJ1-4
abundance: many
CDR3aa: CASSLRGPNEKLFF

v_gene: TRBV29-1
j_gene: TRBJ1-2
abundance: -
CDR3aa: CSVSYRGDGYTF

v_gene: TRBV6-2/TRBV6-3
j_gene: TRBJ2-3
abundance: -
CDR3aa: CASSYPSGRAADTQYF

v_gene: TRBV7-3
j_gene: TRBJ2-6
abundance: -
CDR3aa: CASSKHDGHATGANVLTF

v_gene: TRBV5-4
j_gene: TRBJ1-6
abundance: -
CDR3aa: CASTPSPGAPLHF

v_gene: TRBV11-2
j_gene: TRBJ2-7
abundance: -
CDR3aa: CASSWAPGAGSYEQYF

v_gene: TRBV20-1
j_gene: TRBJ2-7
abundance: few
CDR3aa: CSASQALYEQYF

v_gene: TRBV4-1
j_gene: TRBJ2-5
abundance: many
CDR3aa: CASSQEVRAGRDQYF

v_gene: TRBV20-1
j_gene: TRBJ2-3
abundance: -
CDR3aa: CSAPLGLDWRDTQYF

v_gene: TRBV5-6
j_gene: TRBJ2-3
abundance: -
CDR3aa: CASSFRLAGRTDTQYF

v_gene: TRBV7-7
j_gene: TRBJ2-5
abundance: many
CDR3aa: CASSNRVGETQYF

v_gene: TRBV19
j_gene: TRBJ1-1
abundance: -
CDR3aa: CASSSRGPYTEAFF

v_gene: TRBV19
j_gene: TRBJ1-5
abundance: -
CDR3aa: CASKPDRVRNQPQHF

v_gene: TRBV5-4
j_gene: TRBJ1-1
abundance: -
CDR3aa: CSSKGGQQNTEAFF

v_gene: TRBV20-1
j_gene: TRBJ1-1
abundance: few
CDR3aa: CSAPGDGAEAFF

v_gene: TRBV15
j_gene: TRBJ1-4
abundance: -
CDR3aa: CATSTERTGGLGKLFF

v_gene: TRBV28
j_gene: TRBJ1-2
abundance: many
CDR3aa: CASSPSGELIINYGYTF

v_gene: TRBV5-1
j_gene: TRBJ2-1
abundance: few
CDR3aa: CASSLGGARYNEQFF

v_gene: TRBV12-3/TRBV12-4
j_gene: TRBJ2-5
abundance: -
CDR3aa: CASAVRAHETQYF

v_gene: TRBV7-2
j_gene: TRBJ1-1
abundance: many
CDR3aa: CASSPYTEAFF

v_gene: TRBV7-8
j_gene: TRBJ2-1
abundance: many
CDR3aa: CASSLARLAATSYNEQFF

v_gene: TRBV12-3/TRBV12-4
j_gene: TRBJ2-1
abundance: -
CDR3aa: CASSLKRAPYNEQFF

v_gene: TRBV7-2
j_gene: TRBJ2-2
abundance: many
CDR3aa: CASSPGTFTGELFF

v_gene: TRBV3-1
j_gene: TRBJ1-2
abundance: -
CDR3aa: CASSQEDGYTF

v_gene: TRBV14
j_gene: TRBJ2-7
abundance: -
CDR3aa: CASRSGTSSREQYF

v_gene: TRBV4-2
j_gene: TRBJ2-3
abundance: few
CDR3aa: CASSLDGQRHTDTQYF

v_gene: TRBV6-6
j_gene: TRBJ1-6
abundance: few
CDR3aa: CASSYGGGGNSPLHF

v_gene: TRBV7-9
j_gene: TRBJ1-4
abundance: -
CDR3aa: CASSVTGLPFQELFF

v_gene: TRBV7-8
j_gene: TRBJ2-7
abundance: many
CDR3aa: CASRGLERGLNYEQYF

v_gene: TRBV28
j_gene: TRBJ1-2
abundance: many
CDR3aa: CASSQAGVDRLDGYTF

v_gene: TRBV20-1
j_gene: TRBJ2-1
abundance: many
CDR3aa: CSARLVGESNEQFF

v_gene: TRBV11-2
j_gene: TRBJ2-5
abundance: many
CDR3aa: CASSLGRGPFQETQYF

v_gene: TRBV7-2
j_gene: TRBJ2-3
abundance: many
CDR3aa: CASSSERTSGGTDTQYF

v_gene: TRBV11-2
j_gene: TRBJ2-7
abundance: few
CDR3aa: CASSLGPRAYEQYF

v_gene: TRBV7-8
j_gene: TRBJ1-2
abundance: -
CDR3aa: CASSLYQGHCGYTF

v_gene: TRBV7-2
j_gene: TRBJ2-1
abundance: many
CDR3aa: CASSFGLAGNEQFF

v_gene: TRBV15
j_gene: TRBJ2-5
abundance: few
CDR3aa: CATSRERLEETQYF

v_gene: TRBV28
j_gene: TRBJ1-5
abundance: few
CDR3aa: CASSPRGGGSNQPQHF